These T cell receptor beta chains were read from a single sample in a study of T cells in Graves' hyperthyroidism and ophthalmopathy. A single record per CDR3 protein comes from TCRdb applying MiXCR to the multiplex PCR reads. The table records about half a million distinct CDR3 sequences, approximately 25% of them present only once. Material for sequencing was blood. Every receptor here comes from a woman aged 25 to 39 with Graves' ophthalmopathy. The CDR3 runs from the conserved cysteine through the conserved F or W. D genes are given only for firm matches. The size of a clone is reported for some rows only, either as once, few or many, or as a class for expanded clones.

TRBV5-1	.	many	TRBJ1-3	TGCGCCAGCAGCCCAGCCCTCTCTGGAAACACCATATATTTT	CASSPALSGNTIYF
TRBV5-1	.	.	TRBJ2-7	TGCGCCAGCAGGGGGAAGGGGGAATCCTACGAGCAGTACTTC	CASRGKGESYEQYF
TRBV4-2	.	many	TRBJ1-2	TGTGCCAGCAGCCAAGATATCGGCAGGGAGACTTATGGCTACACCTTC	CASSQDIGRETYGYTF
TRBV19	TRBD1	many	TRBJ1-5	TGTGCCAGTAGTGGGGACAGGGACAGGCCCCAGCATTTT	CASSGDRDRPQHF
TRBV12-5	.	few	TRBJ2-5	TGTGCTAGTGGTTTGTATCTCCACAGGGCCCGGGAGACCCAGTACTTC	CASGLYLHRARETQYF
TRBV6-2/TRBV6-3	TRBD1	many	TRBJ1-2	TGTGCCAGCAGTCGACAGGGGTTCTATGGCTACACCTTC	CASSRQGFYGYTF
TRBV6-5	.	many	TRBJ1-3	TGTGCCAGCAGTTACAGGGCGTCTGGAAACACCATATATTTT	CASSYRASGNTIYF
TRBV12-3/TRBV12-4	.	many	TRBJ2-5	TGTGCCAGCAGCCTGACAGAAGAGACCCAGTACTTC	CASSLTEETQYF
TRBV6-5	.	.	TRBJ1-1	TGTGCCAGCAGTTACTTCCTAGACAGTTTTAACACTGAAGCTTTCTTT	CASSYFLDSFNTEAFF
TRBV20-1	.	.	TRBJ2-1	TGCAGTGCTAGAGATCTTGAGACCCTGGATGAGCAGTTCTTC	CSARDLETLDEQFF
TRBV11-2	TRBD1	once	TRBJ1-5	TGTGCCAGCAGCTTAGACAGGGGGGGGGATCAGCCCCAGCATTTT	CASSLDRGGDQPQHF
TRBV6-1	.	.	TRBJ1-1	TGTGCCAGCAGTGAGGCGGGGCCGGGCCGGCGAGCTTTCTTT	CASSEAGPGRRAFF
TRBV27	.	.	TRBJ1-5	TGTGCCAGCAGTAAGGCCCGGGACACTAGCAATCAGCCCCAGCATTTT	CASSKARDTSNQPQHF
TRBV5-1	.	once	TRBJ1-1	TGCGCCAGCAGCTTGATGAGCGGGGCGCTGGCTGAAGCTTTCTTT	CASSLMSGALAEAFF
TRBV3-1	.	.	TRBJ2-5	TGTGCCAGCAGCCAAGATATCGCGGAGATCGAGACCCAGTACTTC	CASSQDIAEIETQYF
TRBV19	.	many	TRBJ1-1	TGTGCCAGTAGTCGCAGGGACGGAATGAACACTGAAGCTTTCTTT	CASSRRDGMNTEAFF
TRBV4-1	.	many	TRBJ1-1	TGCGCCAGCAGCCAAGAGAGGGTGGTTGAAGCTTTCTTT	CASSQERVVEAFF
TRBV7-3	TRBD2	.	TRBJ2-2	TGTGCCAGCAGCTCGCGACTAGCGGGTAACCCCGGGGAGCTGTTTTTT	CASSSRLAGNPGELFF
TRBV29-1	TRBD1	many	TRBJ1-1	TGCAGCGTTCTACAGGGGGTGGGCACTGAAGCTTTCTTT	CSVLQGVGTEAFF
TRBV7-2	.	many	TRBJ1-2	TGTGCCAGCAGCTTGCCCCCTCAACATCCCGGCTACACCTTC	CASSLPPQHPGYTF
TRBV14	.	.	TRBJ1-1	TGTGCCAGCAGCCGATGGACAGTACAGAACACTGAAGCTTTCTTT	CASSRWTVQNTEAFF
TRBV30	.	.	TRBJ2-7	TGTGCCTGTGGGACCGTTTACGAGCAGTACTTC	CACGTVYEQYF
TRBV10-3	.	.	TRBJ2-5	TGTGCCATCAGCAGGACTGCTCAAGAGACCCAGTACTTC	CAISRTAQETQYF
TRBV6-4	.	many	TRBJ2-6	TGTGCCAGCAGTCTCTCCCGGCAGGGCAGCTCTGGGGCCAACGTCCTGACTTTC	CASSLSRQGSSGANVLTF
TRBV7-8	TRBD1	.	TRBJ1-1	TGTGCCAGCGACGGGACAGGGGACACTGAAGCTTTCTTT	CASDGTGDTEAFF
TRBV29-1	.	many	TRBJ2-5	TGCAGCGTTCAGACGGACCAAGAGACCCAGTACTTC	CSVQTDQETQYF
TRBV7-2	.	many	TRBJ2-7	TGTGCCAGCAGCTTAGCGAGCCTAGCGCACGAGCAGTACTTC	CASSLASLAHEQYF
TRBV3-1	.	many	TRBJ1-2	TGTGCCAGCAGCCAAGAAGGCCAGGGTAGTGGCTACACCTTC	CASSQEGQGSGYTF
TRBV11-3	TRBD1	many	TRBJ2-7	TGTGCCAGCAGCTATGGGACAGGGGAGTACTACGAGCAGTACTTC	CASSYGTGEYYEQYF
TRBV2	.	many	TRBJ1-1	TGTGCCAGCAGTGAAGCCCGAGCTGAAGCTTTCTTT	CASSEARAEAFF
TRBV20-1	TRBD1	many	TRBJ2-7	TGCAGTGCTAGACGGGGACAGGGGGCCGAGCAGTACTTC	CSARRGQGAEQYF
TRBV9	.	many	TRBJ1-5	TGTGCCAGCAGCCCCGAGGGATTAGTATTCAATCAGCCCCAGCATTTT	CASSPEGLVFNQPQHF
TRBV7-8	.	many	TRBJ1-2	TGTGCCAGCAGCTTAGCGCCAGGGGAGTTGAATGGCTACACCTTC	CASSLAPGELNGYTF
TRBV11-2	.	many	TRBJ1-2	TGTGCCAGCAGCTCAGACTTATCAACCGGTCGGGGCTACACCTTC	CASSSDLSTGRGYTF
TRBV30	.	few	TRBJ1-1	TGTGCCTGGAGTTCTCACCGCGGGACTGAAGCTTTCTTT	CAWSSHRGTEAFF
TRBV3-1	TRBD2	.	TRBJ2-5	TGTGCCAGCAGCCAAGCTAGCGGGGGCTACCAAGAGACCCAGTACTTC	CASSQASGGYQETQYF
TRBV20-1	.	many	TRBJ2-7	TGCAGTGCTAGCCAGAGCTCCTACGAGCAGTACTTC	CSASQSSYEQYF
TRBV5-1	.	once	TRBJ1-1	TGCGCCAGCAGCTTGGGGTCCGCTGAAGCTTTCTTT	CASSLGSAEAFF
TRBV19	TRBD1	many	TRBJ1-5	TGTGCCAGTAAGAAAGGACAGGGGGTGAATAGCAATCAGCCCCAGCATTTT	CASKKGQGVNSNQPQHF
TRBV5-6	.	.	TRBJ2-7	TGTGCCAGCAGTACGGACATGAGACACTACGAGCAGTACTTC	CASSTDMRHYEQYF
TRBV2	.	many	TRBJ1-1	TGTGCCAGCAGTGGGGGAGGTGGACAGAGAGTGGCTTTCTTT	CASSGGGGQRVAFF
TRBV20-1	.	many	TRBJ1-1	TGCAGTGCTGTCGTCCAGGGTACGGCTTTCTTT	CSAVVQGTAFF
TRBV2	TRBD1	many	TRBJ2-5	TGTGCCAGCGGACCGGGACAGGGGGTCGAGACCCAGTACTTC	CASGPGQGVETQYF
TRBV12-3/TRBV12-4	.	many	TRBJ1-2	TGTGCCAGCGGCAGAGTCTATGGCTACACCTTC	CASGRVYGYTF
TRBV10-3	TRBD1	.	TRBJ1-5	TGTGCCGTAACGAGAAGGACAGGGGGATATAGCAATCAGCCCCAGCATTTT	CAVTRRTGGYSNQPQHF